This TCR beta chain is from a study of blood T cell repertoires in COVID-19. Study in general: From T cells, B-cell-depleted T cells, or PBMCs came the material, which was cDNA or gDNA.

The table lists this clone with a few counts. TCRdb's table, derived via immunoSEQ multiplex PCR, lists solely in-frame clones and lacks some. Among fewer than 35,000 clones listed, just over 85% were seen once. The source is a human donor in a cohort sampled during active COVID-19. The sample taken for sequencing was peripheral blood.

CDR3 amino acids: CASSAATGGRNTIYF. As DNA, the CDR3 is TGTGCCAGCAGTGCCGCTACAGGGGGACGAAACACCATATATTTT. The chain couples TRBV2 to TRBJ1-3; TRBD1 matches 8 bases. The V and J ends lost 4 bases and 5 bases, in that order; junction bases with no gene match: 7. Germline CDR1 is SNHLY and CDR2 is FYNNEI. The CDR3 is 15 residues long.